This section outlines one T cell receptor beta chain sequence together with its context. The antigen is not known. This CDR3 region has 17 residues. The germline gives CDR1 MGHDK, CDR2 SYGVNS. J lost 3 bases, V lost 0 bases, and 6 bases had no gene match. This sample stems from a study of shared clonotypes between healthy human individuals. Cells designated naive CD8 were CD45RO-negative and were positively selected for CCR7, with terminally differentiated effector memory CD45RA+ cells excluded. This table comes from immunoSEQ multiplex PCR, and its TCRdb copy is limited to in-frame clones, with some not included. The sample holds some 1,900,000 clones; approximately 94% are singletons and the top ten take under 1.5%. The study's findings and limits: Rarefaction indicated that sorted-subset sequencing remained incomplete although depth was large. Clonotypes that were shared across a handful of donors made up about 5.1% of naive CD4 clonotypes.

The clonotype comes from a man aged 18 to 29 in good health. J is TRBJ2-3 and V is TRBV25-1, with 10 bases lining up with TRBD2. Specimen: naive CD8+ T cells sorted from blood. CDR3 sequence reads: CASSEYVAGGGTDTQYF. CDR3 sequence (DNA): TGTGCCAGCAGTGAATACGTAGCGGGGGGAGGGACAGATACGCAGTATTTT.